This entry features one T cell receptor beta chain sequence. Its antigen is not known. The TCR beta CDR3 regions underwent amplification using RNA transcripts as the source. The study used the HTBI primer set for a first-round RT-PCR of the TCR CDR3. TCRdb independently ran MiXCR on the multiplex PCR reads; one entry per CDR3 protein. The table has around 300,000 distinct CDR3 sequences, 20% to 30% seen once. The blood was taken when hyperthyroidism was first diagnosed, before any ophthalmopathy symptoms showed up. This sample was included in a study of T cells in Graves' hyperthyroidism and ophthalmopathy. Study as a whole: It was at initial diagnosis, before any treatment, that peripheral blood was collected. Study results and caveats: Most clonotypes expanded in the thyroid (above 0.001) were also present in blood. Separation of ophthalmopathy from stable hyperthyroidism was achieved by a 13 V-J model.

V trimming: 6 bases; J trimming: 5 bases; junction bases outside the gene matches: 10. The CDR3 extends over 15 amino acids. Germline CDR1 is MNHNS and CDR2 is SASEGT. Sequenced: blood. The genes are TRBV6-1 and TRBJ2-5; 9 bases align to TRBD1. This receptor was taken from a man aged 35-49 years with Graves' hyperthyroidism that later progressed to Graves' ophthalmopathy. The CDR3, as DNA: TGTGCCAGCAGATCGGACAGGGGCGTCAGGGAGACCCAGTACTTC. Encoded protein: CASRSDRGVRETQYF.